This T cell receptor (beta chain) was identified in a study of shared clonotypes between healthy human individuals. Study summary: Aged between 18 and 49, the donors were a couple of women and three men.

Memory CD4+ cells were the fraction left after CD45RA+ naive selection. Comments on this clone: Its antigen is still unknown.

This CDR3 spans 16 amino acids. V trimming: 3 bases; J trimming: 0 bases; junction bases outside the gene matches: 5. CDR1 SGHTA and CDR2 FQGNSA come from the germline V gene. Repertoires were generated with immunoSEQ multiplex PCR, while TCRdb's copy carries only in-frame clones and drops some. The sample has 2 million to 3 million clones; under 95% are singletons. General study results and limits: Shared clonotypes across all four donors exceeded non-shared ones in generation probability. As a rule, naive subsets had a larger estimated richness than memory subsets.

The sequenced sample consisted of naive CD4+ T cells from PBMCs. Subset meaning: CD45RA+ positively selected. The sequence derives from a man aged 18 to 29 in good health. Some clones in this sample may be carry-over from other donors' samples. This chain uses TRBV7-2 with TRBJ2-1, with TRBD2 matching over 7 bases. The CDR3 nucleotides read TGTGCCAGCAGCTTTTCCCTAGCGGTCTCCTACAATGAGCAGTTCTTC. This sequence encodes CASSFSLAVSYNEQFF.